A single sample gave rise to the 24 T cell receptor beta chains below, sequenced in a study of blood T cell repertoires in COVID-19. TCRdb keeps only in-frame clones here, not all; method: immunoSEQ multiplex PCR. The sample records about 240,000 clones, more than 75% being singletons. Sequencing input: peripheral blood. The receptor source for this set is a woman aged 60-75 years with active or convalescent COVID-19.

The V and J genes are TRBV3-1 (or the pseudogene TRBV3-2) and TRBJ2-7; possibly TRBD1 for D (6 bases). V was trimmed by 4 bases and J by 4 bases, leaving 14 bases between them. The V gene's germline CDR1 is LGHDT and CDR2 YNNKEL (reference sequence). The CDR3 has 14 amino acids. The CDR3: CASSPSRDIYEQYF. CDR3 DNA: TGTGCCAGCAGCCCCTCCCGGGACATTTACGAGCAGTACTTC.

In its sample, this clone was seen a few times. The V gene is TRBV27, the J gene TRBJ2-3; 7 bases fit TRBD1. This CDR3 is built from 17 residues. Germline V gene sequence: CDR1 MNHEY, CDR2 SMNVEV (reference sequence). V shed 3 bases, J shed 10 bases, and the junction held 19 bases outside the gene matches. The CDR3 DNA follows: TGTGCCAGCAGTTTTGGGGCCGACAGGGTACCACCTCCTGCGCAGTATTTT. As protein: CASSFGADRVPPPAQYF.

The V call is TRBV5-5, the J call TRBJ2-7; D is possibly TRBD2 (6 bases). V dropped 2 bases and J dropped 3 bases, with 12 bases sitting between them. The CDR3 has 14 amino acids. CDR1 and CDR2 (germline): SGHKS, YYEKEE (reference sequence). The CDR3 bases are TGTGCCAGCAGCTTCGGGGGTGAATACTACGAGCAGTACTTC. Translated, it gives CASSFGGEYYEQYF.

This CDR3 reads CATSKTENTEAFF. The CDR3 DNA reads as TGTGCCACCAGCAAGACAGAGAACACTGAAGCTTTCTTT. The chain combines TRBV15 with TRBJ1-1; TRBD1 might be the D (5 bases). Germline V lookup: CDR1 LNHNV, CDR2 YYDKDF (reference sequence). The CDR3 contains 13 residues. V was shortened by 4 bases and J by 1 base, with 7 bases between the two germline ends.

The chain employs TRBV2 and TRBJ2-1, with 10 bases that match TRBD1. CDR1 and CDR2 from the germline V gene are SNHLY and FYNNEI. The V segment lost 7 bases and the J segment 7 bases; nucleotides outside the gene matches: 7. CDR3 length: 14 residues. The DNA of the CDR3 is TGTGCCAGCACCCGGGACAGGGGACGGAATGAGCAGTTCTTC. Translated: CASTRDRGRNEQFF.

The chain has TRBV30 and TRBJ1-5, with D perhaps TRBD1 (5 bases). The CDR3 is 13 amino acids. Germline V CDR1 and CDR2: GTSNPN, SVGIG (reference sequence). The ends were cut back, 2 bases at V and 4 bases at J, with 9 bases in the middle. In DNA, the CDR3 is TGTGCCTGGAGTTTAGGGGTAAATCAGCCCCAGCATTTT. Protein sequence: CAWSLGVNQPQHF.

The chain uses TRBV6-6 and TRBJ1-1, with 7 bases aligning to TRBD1. Trimming cost V 6 bases and J 8 bases; bases outside gene matches: 0. The CDR3 sequence is 10 residues long. Germline CDR1 MNHNY, CDR2 SVGAGI (reference sequence). Here the CDR3 DNA reads TGTGCCAGCAGGGACAGGGAAGCTTTCTTT. It codes for CASRDREAFF.

The CDR3 is CASSITGGTNQPQHF. CDR3 coding DNA: TGCGCCAGCAGCATTACAGGGGGGACCAATCAGCCCCAGCATTTT. The rearrangement joins TRBV5-1 to TRBJ1-5, with 8 bases fitting TRBD1. After removal of 4 bases from V and 3 bases from J, the junction contained 6 bases not matched to a gene. The CDR3 runs 15 residues. The germline gives CDR1 SGHRS, CDR2 YFSETQ.

The chain employs TRBV20-1 and TRBJ1-1; the D gene is possibly TRBD1 (5 bases). There are 11 residues in the CDR3. Germline V lookup: CDR1 DFQATT, CDR2 SNEGSKA (reference sequence). V lost 1 base and J 10 bases, leaving 10 bases between the germline ends. CDR3 bases: TGCAGTGCTAGAGGGGGGGAGGGAGCTTTCTTT. Translating it yields CSARGGEGAFF.

The gene calls are TRBV6-5 and TRBJ1-2; D possibly corresponds to TRBD1 (5 bases). The CDR3 length is 11 residues. Between the trimmed V and J ends, which lost 7 bases and 6 bases, there was a span of 9 bases. The V gene's germline CDR1 is MNHEY and CDR2 SVGAGI. The CDR3 loop is CASTQTDGYTF. Here the CDR3 DNA reads TGTGCCAGCACCCAGACAGATGGCTACACCTTC.

This chain joins TRBV6-5 and TRBJ1-4, with D uncertain. Trimming took off 2 bases at V and 5 bases at J, with 9 bases between the two ends. The CDR3 is made up of 14 amino acids. Germline CDR1 MNHEY, CDR2 SVGAGI. CDR3 in amino acids: CASSYGLRNEKLFF. CDR3 coding DNA: TGTGCCAGCAGTTACGGACTGAGGAATGAAAAACTGTTTTTT.

The chain joins TRBV15 to TRBJ2-7, with D maybe TRBD2 (6 bases). Germline CDR1 reads LNHNV; CDR2 reads YYDKDF (reference sequence). The CDR3 extends over 16 amino acids. Trimming shortened V by 0 bases and J by 2 bases, and 14 bases separated the two germline ends. The CDR3 spells CATSRDWGVGAYEQYF. CDR3 nucleotide sequence: TGTGCCACCAGCAGAGATTGGGGGGTAGGGGCCTACGAGCAGTACTTC.

This clone has only one observation. This chain uses TRBV9 with TRBJ2-1, with D hard to call. The length of the CDR3 is 14 residues. V was cut by 2 bases and J by 5 bases, with 11 bases left in between. Per the germline V gene, CDR1 is SGDLS and CDR2 is YYNGEE. In nucleotides, the CDR3 is TGTGCCAGCAGCGTTTCCACGCGGAACAATGAGCAGTTCTTC. Translation gives CASSVSTRNNEQFF. Together with reference TRBV9 and TRBJ2-1, the CDR3 gives the full variable domain: DSGVTQTPKHLITATGQRVTLRCSPRSGDLSVYWYQQSLDQGLQFLIQYYNGEERAKGNILERFSAQQFPDLHSELNLSSLELGDSALYFCASSVSTRNNEQFFGPGTRLTVL.

The gene calls are TRBV5-1 and TRBJ1-4, with TRBD1 identical over 7 bases. This CDR3 is built from 17 residues. J gave up 8 bases and V 4 bases, and 17 bases lay outside the gene matches. From germline, CDR1 is SGHRS and CDR2 YFSETQ. CDR3 residues: CASSPGQAQVGGEKLFF. In DNA, the CDR3 is TGCGCCAGCAGCCCTGGACAGGCCCAAGTGGGGGGAGAAAAACTGTTTTTT.

This clone was recorded only once. This chain connects TRBV13 to TRBJ2-2, with TRBD1 as a possible D gene (7 bases). The V gene's germline CDR1 is PRHDT and CDR2 FYEKMQ (reference sequence). The CDR3 has 16 residues. V dropped 1 base and J dropped 5 bases, with 14 bases sitting between them. This CDR3 is CASSLVGGGETGELFF. The CDR3 DNA reads TGTGCCAGCAGCTTAGTTGGAGGGGGCGAAACCGGGGAGCTGTTTTTT.

This clone was found a few times. The chain employs TRBV2 and TRBJ1-3, with 7 bases identical to TRBD1. CDR3 length: 17 amino acids. The V segment lost 6 bases and the J segment 2 bases; nucleotides outside the gene matches: 13. Germline lookup yields CDR1 SNHLY and CDR2 FYNNEI. The CDR3 region is CASSGMDRTLAGNTIYF. The CDR3 DNA reads as TGTGCCAGCAGCGGGATGGACAGGACCCTGGCTGGAAACACCATATATTTT. The full variable domain, its missing parts supplied by reference TRBV2 and TRBJ1-3, is EPEVTQTPSHQVTQMGQEVILRCVPISNHLYFYWYRQILGQKVEFLVSFYNNEISEKSEIFDDQFSVERPDGSNFTLKIRSTKLEDSAMYFCASSGMDRTLAGNTIYFGEGSWLTVV.

In its sample, this clone was seen a few times. The chain couples TRBV27 to TRBJ1-6, with a weak D call TRBD1 (5 bases). This CDR3 contains 16 residues. Germline CDR1 MNHEY, CDR2 SMNVEV (reference sequence). V dropped 3 bases and J dropped 3 bases, with 12 bases sitting between them. The CDR3 nucleotides are TGTGCCAGCAGTTTTATGGGGCCTGACTATAATTCACCCCTCCACTTT. Amino acid sequence: CASSFMGPDYNSPLHF.

This chain links TRBV19 with TRBJ1-5, with 7 bases that match TRBD1. V lost 4 bases, J lost 6 bases, and 9 bases stayed unmatched. This CDR3 has 15 amino acids. Germline V gene sequence: CDR1 LNHDA, CDR2 SQIVND (reference sequence). CDR3 DNA: TGTGCCAGTAGTACCCGCCGAGGGGGCAGTCAGCCCCAGCATTTT. Translating gives CASSTRRGGSQPQHF.

The genes are TRBV30 and TRBJ2-2; tentative D call: TRBD2 (6 bases). The CDR3 is 13 amino acids. The ends were cut back, 0 bases at V and 4 bases at J, with 6 bases in the middle. Looked up from germline, CDR1 is GTSNPN and CDR2 is SVGIG (reference sequence). The CDR3 here is CAWSVRGTGELFF. The DNA of the CDR3 is TGTGCCTGGAGTGTGCGGGGCACCGGGGAGCTGTTTTTT.

On this clone: Since a much larger clone is just one base distant, this may be a read error. The same CDR3 also results from other DNA sequences found in this sample. The CDR3 reads CASRGRGGGINQPQHF. The DNA of the CDR3 is TGTGCCAGTCGTGGGCGGGGGGGAGGTATCAATCAGCCCCAGCATTTT. This rearrangement joins TRBV19 to TRBJ1-5, with D possibly being TRBD1 (5 bases). V was cut by 8 bases and J by 3 bases, with 20 bases left in between. Germline loops: CDR1 LNHDA, CDR2 SQIVND (reference sequence). The CDR3 covers 16 residues. The whole variable domain, filled in from reference TRBV19 and TRBJ1-5, reads DGGITQSPKYLFRKEGQNVTLSCEQNLNHDAMYWYRQDPGQGLRLIYYSQIVNDFQKGDIAEGYSVSREKKESFPLTVTSAQKNPTAFYLCASRGRGGGINQPQHFGDGTRLSIL.

The rearrangement joins TRBV6-1 to TRBJ2-2; TRBD1 might be the D (6 bases). CDR1 and CDR2 (germline): MNHNS, SASEGT. CDR3 length: 14 residues. The V end was cut by 1 base, the J end by 6 bases, with 9 bases between. CDR3 coding DNA: TGTGCCAGCAGTGAAGTGAGGACAGCCGGGGAGCTGTTTTTT. It yields the protein CASSEVRTAGELFF.

The chain employs TRBV6-2 or TRBV6-3 and TRBJ2-7; D is uncertain. The germline V gene encodes CDR1 MNHEY and CDR2 SVGEGT. The V gene lost 5 bases and the J gene lost 4 bases, with 15 bases spanning the gap. The CDR3 has 14 residues. The CDR3, as DNA: TGTGCCAGCAGTCCAACGGAGACCGTATACGAGCAGTACTTC. Translated, it gives CASSPTETVYEQYF.

This clone was seen many times. This chain links TRBV25-1 with TRBJ2-2, with D possibly TRBD2 on 6 matching bases. Germline CDR1 MGHDK, CDR2 SYGVNS. CDR3 length equals 14 residues. Trimming removed 1 base from V and 7 bases from J, with 10 bases in between. This CDR3 reads CASSEWGVGGELFF. In DNA, the CDR3 is TGTGCCAGCAGTGAATGGGGGGTTGGCGGGGAGCTGTTTTTT.

The chain couples TRBV18 to TRBJ2-3; D possibly corresponds to TRBD1 (6 bases). Germline V gives CDR1 KGHSH, CDR2 LQKENI. This CDR3 has 14 residues. The germline V and J ends were trimmed by 4 bases and 3 bases, with 11 bases remaining between them. The CDR3 DNA sequence: TGTGCCAGCTCACGAGAGAGGGGGACAGATACGCAGTATTTT. It translates to CASSRERGTDTQYF. Supplemented by reference TRBV18 and TRBJ2-3, the full variable domain reads NAGVMQNPRHLVRRRGQEARLRCSPMKGHSHVYWYRQLPEEGLKFMVYLQKENIIDESGMPKERFSAEFPKEGPSILRIQQVVRGDSAAYFCASSRERGTDTQYFGPGTRLTVL.